Listed below are T cell receptor beta chains from one sample, sequenced in a study of T cells after posttransplantation cyclophosphamide. Clones were read by immunoSEQ multiplex PCR, and TCRdb kept only the in-frame ones, dropping some. Here the sample spans approximately 3,800 clones, 65% to 75% being singletons. The starting material was PBMCs, obtained after allogeneic stem cell transplant with calcineurin inhibitor and methotrexate. The receptor source for this set is a female patient aged 50-59 years who received an allogeneic stem cell transplant from an unrelated donor, was CMV-positive, and had acute and chronic GVHD. Among the T cells, some may be from the graft donor. Both conserved end residues are part of each CDR3. Each record gives: D gene, J gene, V gene, clone size, CDR3 protein, CDR3 DNA. The D gene is left open where the match is weak. Some rows have no size entry. The others give once, few or many, or a class for an expanded clone.

>.|TRBJ2-3|TRBV13|few
CASSWTPSTDTQYF
TGTGCCAGCAGCTGGACTCCGAGCACAGATACGCAGTATTTT
>TRBD1|TRBJ2-1|TRBV4-1|.
CASSRDRASNEQFF
TGCGCCAGCAGCCGGGACAGGGCCTCCAATGAGCAGTTCTTC
>.|TRBJ1-3|TRBV2|few
CASSEIASGNTIYF
TGTGCCAGCAGTGAAATAGCCTCTGGAAACACCATATATTTT
>TRBD2|TRBJ2-7|TRBV7-2|.
CASSQNAGGPQYF
TGTGCCAGCAGTCAAAACGCGGGAGGGCCTCAGTACTTC
>TRBD2|TRBJ2-2|TRBV19|.
CASSILAGRTGELFF
TGTGCCAGTAGTATCTTAGCGGGAAGAACCGGGGAGCTGTTTTTT
>.|TRBJ2-7|TRBV5-4|few
CASSSNRSPYEQYF
TGTGCCAGCAGCTCCAATCGGTCTCCCTACGAGCAGTACTTC
>.|TRBJ1-1|TRBV5-6|large
CASSEGFRTMNTEAFF
TGTGCCAGCAGCGAGGGTTTTAGAACCATGAACACTGAAGCTTTCTTT
>.|TRBJ1-1|TRBV9|.
CASSLWGMNTEAFF
TGTGCCAGCAGCTTGTGGGGCATGAACACTGAAGCTTTCTTT
>.|TRBJ1-5|TRBV6-1|few
CASSEEGLSNQPQHF
TGTGCCAGCAGTGAAGAGGGACTTAGCAATCAGCCCCAGCATTTT
>TRBD1|TRBJ2-2|TRBV5-6|.
CASSFRDRATGELFF
TGTGCCAGCAGCTTTCGGGACAGGGCCACCGGGGAGCTGTTTTTT
>TRBD1|TRBJ1-2|TRBV5-1|.
CASSLWTGYGYTF
TGCGCCAGCAGCTTGTGGACAGGTTATGGCTACACCTTC
>TRBD1|TRBJ2-6|TRBV9|.
CASSDESGTGGAVGANVLTF
TGTGCCAGCAGCGACGAAAGCGGGACAGGGGGCGCGGTGGGGGCCAACGTCCTGACTTTC
>.|TRBJ2-5|TRBV28|.
CASSFPPREETQYF
TGTGCCAGCAGTTTCCCCCCTCGGGAAGAGACCCAGTACTTC